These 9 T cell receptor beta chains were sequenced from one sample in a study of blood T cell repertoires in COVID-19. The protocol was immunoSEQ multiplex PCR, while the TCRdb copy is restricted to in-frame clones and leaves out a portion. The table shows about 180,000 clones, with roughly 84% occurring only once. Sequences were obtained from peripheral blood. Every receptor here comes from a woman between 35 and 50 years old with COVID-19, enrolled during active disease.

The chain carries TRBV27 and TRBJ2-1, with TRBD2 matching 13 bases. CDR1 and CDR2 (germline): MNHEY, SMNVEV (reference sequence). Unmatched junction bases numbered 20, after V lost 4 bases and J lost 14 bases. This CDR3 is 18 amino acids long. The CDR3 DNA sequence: TGTGCCAGCAGTTCGACCGGGACTAGCGGGACCCGCCTGGCTTATAAGTTCTTC. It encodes CASSSTGTSGTRLAYKFF.

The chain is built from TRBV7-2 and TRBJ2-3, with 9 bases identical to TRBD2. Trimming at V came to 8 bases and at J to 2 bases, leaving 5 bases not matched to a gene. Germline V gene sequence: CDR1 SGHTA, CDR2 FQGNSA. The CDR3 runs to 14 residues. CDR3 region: CASAQRGVTDTQYF. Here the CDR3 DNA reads TGTGCCAGCGCCCAGCGGGGGGTCACAGATACGCAGTATTTT.

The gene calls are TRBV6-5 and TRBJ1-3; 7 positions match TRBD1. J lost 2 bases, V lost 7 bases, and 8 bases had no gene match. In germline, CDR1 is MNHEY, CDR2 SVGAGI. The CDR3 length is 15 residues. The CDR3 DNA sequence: TGTGCCAGCACCCAGGCAGGGGGGACTGGAAACACCATATATTTT. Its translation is CASTQAGGTGNTIYF.

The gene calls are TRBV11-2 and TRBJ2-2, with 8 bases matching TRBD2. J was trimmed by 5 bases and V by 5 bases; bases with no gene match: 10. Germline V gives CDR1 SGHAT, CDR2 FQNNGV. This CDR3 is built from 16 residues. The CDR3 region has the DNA TGTGCCAGCAGCAGATTGGGGACTAGAGGGACCGGGGAGCTGTTTTTT. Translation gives CASSRLGTRGTGELFF.

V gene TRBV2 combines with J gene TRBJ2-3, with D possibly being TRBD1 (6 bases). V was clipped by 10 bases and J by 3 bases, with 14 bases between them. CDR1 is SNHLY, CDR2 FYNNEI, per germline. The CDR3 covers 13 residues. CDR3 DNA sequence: TGTGCCACCGTGACAGGTCTTACAGATACGCAGTATTTT. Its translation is CATVTGLTDTQYF.

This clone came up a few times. CDR3 DNA: TGTGCCAGCAGCTTTCCGGGACTAGCGGGAGATAATGAGCAGTTCTTC. Translated: CASSFPGLAGDNEQFF. V usage is TRBV5-4 and J usage is TRBJ2-1; 14 nucleotides align to TRBD2. CDR3 length: 16 amino acids. Germline V gene sequence: CDR1 SGHNT, CDR2 YYREEE (reference sequence). Unmatched junction bases numbered 5, after V lost 2 bases and J lost 7 bases.

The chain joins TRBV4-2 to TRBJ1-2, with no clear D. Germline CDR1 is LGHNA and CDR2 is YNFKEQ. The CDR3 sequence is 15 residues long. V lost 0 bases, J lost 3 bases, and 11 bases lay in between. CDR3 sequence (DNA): TGTGCCAGCAGCCAAGACCCGAGAGAGGACTATGGCTACACCTTC. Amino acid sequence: CASSQDPREDYGYTF.

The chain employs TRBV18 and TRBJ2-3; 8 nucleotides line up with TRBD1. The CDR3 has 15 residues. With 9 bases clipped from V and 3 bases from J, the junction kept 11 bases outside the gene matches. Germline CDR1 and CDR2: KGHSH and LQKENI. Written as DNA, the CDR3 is TGTGCCAGTCTTCCCCCAGGACAGGGTACAGATACGCAGTATTTT. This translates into CASLPPGQGTDTQYF.

The CDR3 sequence: CASSPPLEGKGETQYF. In DNA form, the CDR3 reads TGTGCCAGCAGCCCACCTTTAGAGGGAAAGGGAGAGACCCAGTACTTC. V and J are TRBV5-5 and TRBJ2-5, with D possibly matching TRBD2 (5 bases). Germline lookup yields CDR1 SGHKS and CDR2 YYEKEE (reference sequence). This CDR3 spans 16 amino acids. V lost 4 bases to trimming and J lost 4 bases, with 20 bases between them.